The T cell receptor beta chain under discussion was sequenced for a study of blood T cell repertoires in COVID-19. Study in general: The study drew acute and convalescent COVID-19 samples from the United States, Italy and Spain.

Here immunoSEQ multiplex PCR was the method, and the copy in TCRdb shows in-frame clones only, minus some. This table holds roughly 250,000 clones, approximately 90% found once. In Cohort 3, a recovered donor had either two negative PCRs, clearance, or symptom resolution. V lost 1 base and J lost 5; bases outside the gene matches: 0. Germline V gene data show CDR1 as SEHNR and CDR2 as FQNEAQ (reference sequence). The CDR3 runs 14 residues. The source of this sequence is a woman aged 18-29 years who had recovered from COVID-19. This chain connects TRBV7-9 to TRBJ1-1, with 11 nucleotides matching TRBD1. Sequenced: PBMCs or T cells enriched from blood (not recorded which). The CDR3 loop reads CASSLGDRGTEAFF. The CDR3 DNA is TGTGCCAGCAGCTTAGGGGACAGGGGGACTGAAGCTTTCTTT.